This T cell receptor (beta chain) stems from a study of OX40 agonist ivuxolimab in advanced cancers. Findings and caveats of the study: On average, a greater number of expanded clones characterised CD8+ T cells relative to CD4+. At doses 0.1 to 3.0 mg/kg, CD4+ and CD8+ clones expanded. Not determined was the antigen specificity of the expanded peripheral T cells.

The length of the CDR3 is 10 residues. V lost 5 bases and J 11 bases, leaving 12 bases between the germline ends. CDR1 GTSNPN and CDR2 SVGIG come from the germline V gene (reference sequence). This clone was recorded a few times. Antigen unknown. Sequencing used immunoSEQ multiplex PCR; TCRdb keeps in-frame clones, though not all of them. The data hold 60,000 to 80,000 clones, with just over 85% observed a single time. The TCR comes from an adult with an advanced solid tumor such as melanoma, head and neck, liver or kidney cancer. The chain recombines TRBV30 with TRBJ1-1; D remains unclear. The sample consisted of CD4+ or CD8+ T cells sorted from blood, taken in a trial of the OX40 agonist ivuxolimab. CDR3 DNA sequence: TGTGCCTGGGGGGAAGCGGGGGCTTTCTTT. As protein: CAWGEAGAFF. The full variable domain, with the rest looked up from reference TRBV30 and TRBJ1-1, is SQTIHQWPATLVQPVGSPLSLECTVEGTSNPNLYWYRQAAGRGLQLLFYSVGIGQISSEVPQNLSASRPQDRQFILSSKKLLLSDSGFYLCAWGEAGAFFGQGTRLTVV.